The next 25 T cell receptor beta chains were all read from a single sample in a study of blood T cells in healthy people across ages. The second PCR ran roughly 7 to 11 cycles with a sample-barcoded 5' primer and J-beta primers. In TCRdb, the 5' RACE reads were re-called with MiXCR into one record per CDR3 protein. Among roughly 700,000 distinct CDR3 sequences, around 25% were seen once, and the ten largest hold under 9.5%. This same sample was also taken into another study, of T cells of mothers and their children.

The sample comprised blood. The receptors stem from a boy younger than 18 in good health.

This clonotype was detected only a few times. The chain is built from TRBV28 and TRBJ2-7; D perhaps matches TRBD2 (6 bases). Germline CDR1 is MDHEN and CDR2 is SYDVKM. The germline V and J ends were trimmed by 2 bases and 4 bases, with 18 bases remaining between them. The CDR3 totals 16 residues. The CDR3 DNA reads as TGTGCCAGCAGTTTAGTCCCTTCACTAGCAAGGTACGAGCAGTACTTC. As protein: CASSLVPSLARYEQYF.

This clonotype showed up just a few times. This chain links TRBV2 with TRBJ2-7; 7 positions match TRBD1. Germline-derived CDR1 and CDR2 are SNHLY and FYNNEI. The CDR3 is 12 residues long. V shed 6 bases, J shed 9 bases, and the junction held 8 bases outside the gene matches. The CDR3 DNA follows: TGTGCCAGCAGGGGCACGGGACAGTGGCAGTACTTC. Its protein is CASRGTGQWQYF.

This clonotype was picked up a small number of times. The gene calls are TRBV12-3 or TRBV12-4 and TRBJ2-7, with D possibly being TRBD1 (6 bases). Deletions cut 4 bases from V and 6 bases from J, with 16 bases between. The CDR3 runs to 14 residues. The CDR3, as DNA: TGTGCCAGCAGTTCAAAACAGGGTCGGGGCGAGCAGTACTTC. Amino acids: CASSSKQGRGEQYF.

The genes are TRBV7-3 and TRBJ1-2; weak D call: TRBD1 (5 bases). From germline, CDR1 is SGHTA and CDR2 FQGTGA. V was cut by 4 bases and J by 8 bases, with 11 bases left in between. This CDR3 spans 12 amino acids. CDR3 residues: CASSSGLGGYTF. As DNA, the CDR3 is TGTGCCAGCAGCTCAGGGCTGGGAGGCTACACCTTC.

This rearrangement joins TRBV5-1 to TRBJ2-1; 7 bases are shared with TRBD1. V lost 4 bases, J lost 5 bases, and 9 bases stayed unmatched. The CDR3 totals 15 residues. CDR1 and CDR2 (germline): SGHRS, YFSETQ. The chain's CDR3 is CASSIRQGSDNEQFF. In nucleotides, the CDR3 is TGCGCCAGCAGCATCCGACAGGGAAGTGACAATGAGCAGTTCTTC.

This chain links TRBV10-3 with TRBJ1-2; no clear D gene. The germline CDR1 and CDR2 sequences are ENHRY and SYGVKD. Deletions cut 7 bases from V and 0 bases from J, with 12 bases between. The CDR3 has 14 amino acids. Written as DNA, the CDR3 is TGTGCCATCATGGTGGAGGGCCCTAACTATGGCTACACCTTC. Its protein product is CAIMVEGPNYGYTF.

This clonotype has more than one count but fewer than ten. The V call is TRBV9, the J call TRBJ2-5; D is unclear. Trimming removed 0 bases at V and 5 bases at J, with 14 bases between. There are 15 residues in the CDR3. Germline CDR1 SGDLS, CDR2 YYNGEE. The DNA for the CDR3 is TGTGCCAGCAGCGTAGTAGCAGGCTCTTGGGAGACCCAGTACTTC. Encoded protein: CASSVVAGSWETQYF.

This clonotype was seen repeatedly, ten times or more. This sequence joins TRBV29-1 and TRBJ1-2; D is ambiguous. V was trimmed by 4 bases and J by 2 bases, leaving 8 bases between them. Per the germline V gene, CDR1 is SQVTM and CDR2 is ANQGSEA. The CDR3 extends over 12 amino acids. The chain's CDR3 is CSVGTANYGYTF. CDR3 nucleotide sequence: TGCAGCGTTGGGACCGCAAACTATGGCTACACCTTC.

The table lists this clonotype with a few counts. This chain uses TRBV12-3 or TRBV12-4 with TRBJ2-6, with 7 bases that match TRBD1. The V gene end was trimmed by 6 bases and the J gene end by 1 base; junction bases not matched to a gene: 6. This CDR3 spans 16 amino acids. DNA of the CDR3: TGTGCCAGCAGCAGCTCGACAGGGTCTGGGGCCAACGTCCTGACTTTC. Residues: CASSSSTGSGANVLTF.

The CDR3 sequence is CASTSRGREQYF. The CDR3 nucleotides read TGTGCCAGCACCTCCCGCGGGCGCGAGCAGTACTTC. The chain uses TRBV27 and TRBJ2-7, with D possibly matching TRBD2 (5 bases). The CDR3 length is 12 residues. Germline V gives CDR1 MNHEY, CDR2 SMNVEV (reference sequence). The V end lost 7 bases, the J end lost 6 bases, and 13 bases lay between the germline ends.

V and J are TRBV25-1 and TRBJ2-5; 7 bases are a match to TRBD2. TRBJ2-1 explains the end of the DNA better; the J call may be wrong. In germline, CDR1 is MGHDK, CDR2 SYGVNS. This CDR3 is built from 15 residues. The CDR3 coding sequence is TGTGCCAGCCAAGGGCCGGGAGGCAACTACAATGAGCAGTTCTTC. Protein sequence: CASQGPGGNYNEQFF.

The sample holds a few counts of this clonotype. The rearrangement uses TRBV24-1 and TRBJ2-1; no clear D. Trimming pared 2 bases from V and 12 bases from J, leaving 10 bases between. Germline V gene data show CDR1 as KGHDR and CDR2 as SFDVKD. The CDR3 runs 12 residues. Here the CDR3 DNA reads TGTGCCACCAGTGATTATTCGGTATCGCAGTTCTTC. Translation: CATSDYSVSQFF.

This clonotype was detected only a few times. This chain links TRBV5-1 with TRBJ2-7, with 9 bases that match TRBD2. Per the germline V gene, CDR1 is SGHRS and CDR2 is YFSETQ. The CDR3 sequence is 16 residues long. The V and J ends lost 0 bases and 7 bases, in that order; junction bases with no gene match: 11. The CDR3 sequence: CASSLGSSGDRGEQYF. In nucleotides, the CDR3 is TGCGCCAGCAGCTTGGGGTCTAGCGGGGATCGAGGGGAGCAGTACTTC.

The chain combines TRBV6-5 with TRBJ1-2; TRBD1 aligns across 9 bases. CDR3 size: 15 residues. V lost 4 bases and J lost 2; bases outside the gene matches: 5. Germline loops: CDR1 MNHEY, CDR2 SVGAGI. CDR3 nucleotide sequence: TGTGCCAGCAGTTCCACAGGGGGCGCAAACTATGGCTACACCTTC. It codes for CASSSTGGANYGYTF.

This clonotype appeared a few times. The chain employs TRBV29-1 and TRBJ2-7; 8 bases agree with TRBD2. CDR3 size: 14 residues. V was pared by 7 bases and J by 1 base, with 9 bases of the junction left unmatched. The germline V gene has CDR1 SQVTM and CDR2 ANQGSEA. The CDR3 protein is CSGRGSGESYEQYF. The DNA of the CDR3 is TGCAGCGGTCGGGGTAGCGGGGAGTCCTACGAGCAGTACTTC.

This clonotype appeared a few times. V gene TRBV6-2 or TRBV6-3 combines with J gene TRBJ2-5, with D possibly matching TRBD1 (6 bases). TRBJ2-7 matches the DNA end more closely, so the J call is doubtful. Per the germline V gene, CDR1 is MNHEY and CDR2 is SVGEGT. This CDR3 has 16 residues. The CDR3 spells CASSYSPTDRIYEQYF. The CDR3 DNA reads as TGTGCCAGCAGTTACTCTCCAACAGACAGGATCTACGAGCAGTACTTC.

This chain joins TRBV28 and TRBJ1-5, with D uncertain. V was pared by 2 bases and J by 7 bases, with 9 bases between. Germline V gives CDR1 MDHEN, CDR2 SYDVKM. The length of the CDR3 is 13 residues. The CDR3 spells CASSLPLEQPQHF. The CDR3 DNA sequence: TGTGCCAGCAGTTTACCCCTTGAGCAGCCCCAGCATTTT. Combining the CDR3 with reference TRBV28 and TRBJ1-5 gives the whole variable domain DVKVTQSSRYLVKRTGEKVFLECVQDMDHENMFWYRQDPGLGLRLIYFSYDVKMKEKGDIPEGYSVSREKKERFSLILESASTNQTSMYLCASSLPLEQPQHFGDGTRLSIL.

The rearrangement uses TRBV29-1 and TRBJ2-2, with 11 bases identical to TRBD2. V lost 7 bases to trimming and J lost 4 bases; unmatched junction nucleotides: 14. Germline CDR1 is SQVTM and CDR2 is ANQGSEA. The CDR3 totals 17 residues. The DNA for the CDR3 is TGCAGCGCTGGAACAAGCCCCGGGACTAGCGGCACCGGGGAGCTGTTTTTT. This encodes CSAGTSPGTSGTGELFF.

V is TRBV9 and J is TRBJ2-1; possible D gene TRBD2, 8 bases. The CDR3 has 17 amino acids. Germline assignment: CDR1 SGDLS and CDR2 YYNGEE. The V end lost 0 bases, the J end lost 4 bases, and 17 bases lay between the germline ends. The CDR3 bases are TGTGCCAGCAGCGTAGAGGGGGCGGGGGGACGGTACAATGAGCAGTTCTTC. Protein sequence: CASSVEGAGGRYNEQFF. The variable domain in full, completed from reference TRBV9 and TRBJ2-1, reads DSGVTQTPKHLITATGQRVTLRCSPRSGDLSVYWYQQSLDQGLQFLIQYYNGEERAKGNILERFSAQQFPDLHSELNLSSLELGDSALYFCASSVEGAGGRYNEQFFGPGTRLTVL.

The chain employs TRBV3-1 and TRBJ1-3; no reliable D call. This CDR3 has 14 residues. CDR1 is LGHDT and CDR2 is YNNKEL in the germline V gene (reference sequence). V was trimmed by 0 bases and J by 2 bases, leaving 5 bases between them. CDR3 nucleotides: TGTGCCAGCAGCCAAGAAATAACTGGAAACACCATATATTTT. Protein sequence: CASSQEITGNTIYF.

This clonotype has more than one count but fewer than ten. The CDR3 sequence: CASSGYMGQGEVGYTF. The CDR3 bases are TGTGCCAGCAGCGGCTATATGGGACAGGGGGAGGTTGGCTACACCTTC. The chain recombines TRBV7-8 with TRBJ1-2; TRBD1 aligns across 11 bases. CDR3 length equals 16 residues. V was clipped by 5 bases and J by 7 bases; unmatched bases: 12. Per germline, CDR1 SGHVS and CDR2 FQNEAQ.

This clonotype was seen only a few times. The gene calls are TRBV6-1 and TRBJ2-7; the match to TRBD1 covers 7 bases. The CDR3 length is 14 residues. Trimming at V came to 8 bases and at J to 2 bases, leaving 9 bases not matched to a gene. Per germline, CDR1 MNHNS and CDR2 SASEGT. CDR3 sequence: CASGPTGFPYEQYF. As DNA, the CDR3 is TGTGCCAGCGGACCGACAGGGTTCCCCTACGAGCAGTACTTC.

The chain carries TRBV27 and TRBJ2-5; possible D gene TRBD1, 6 bases. V was cut by 1 base and J by 2 bases, with 14 bases left in between. Germline CDR1 and CDR2: MNHEY and SMNVEV (reference sequence). The CDR3 runs 16 residues. The chain's CDR3 is CASSLWAGVIQETQYF. CDR3 coding DNA: TGTGCCAGCAGTTTATGGGCAGGGGTAATACAAGAGACCCAGTACTTC.

This clonotype was seen a few times. This sequence joins TRBV7-2 and TRBJ2-7; no reliable D call. Germline V gives CDR1 SGHTA, CDR2 FQGNSA. This CDR3 comprises 15 residues. Trimming took off 4 bases at V and 2 bases at J, with 15 bases between the two ends. CDR3 nucleotide sequence: TGTGCCAGCAGCTCCTATAAGTACGGCCCCTACGAGCAGTACTTC. Amino acid sequence: CASSSYKYGPYEQYF.

This clonotype turned up a few times. V usage is TRBV20-1 and J usage is TRBJ2-7; 8 nucleotides match TRBD1. Germline V gives CDR1 DFQATT, CDR2 SNEGSKA (reference sequence). This CDR3 spans 13 amino acids. With V trimmed by 3 bases and J by 6 bases, 7 bases remained unmatched. As DNA, the CDR3 is TGCAGTGCTAGTCAGGACAGGGCCCTCGAGCAGTACTTC. Its translation: CSASQDRALEQYF.